These 17 T cell receptor beta chains came from one sample sequenced in a study of PD-L1 blockade in urothelial cancer. The method was immunoSEQ multiplex PCR; TCRdb's version includes in-frame clones alone and lacks a portion of them. This table holds about 88,000 clones, roughly nine tenths found once. Sequencing was performed on PBMCs, taken around atezolizumab (anti-PD-L1) treatment. Every receptor here comes from a man in his sixties with urothelial cancer.

The chain has TRBV6-1 and TRBJ1-5; 10 nucleotides align to TRBD1. Trimming removed 5 bases from V and 7 bases from J; junction bases left unmatched: 2. The CDR3 covers 13 residues. The germline V gene encodes CDR1 MNHNS and CDR2 SASEGT. The CDR3 DNA reads as TGTGCCAGCAGTCGACAGGGGGCCCAGCCCCAGCATTTT. The encoded protein is CASSRQGAQPQHF.

V usage is TRBV5-4 and J usage is TRBJ1-2; D ambiguous. This CDR3 has 13 amino acids. The germline gives CDR1 SGHNT, CDR2 YYREEE (reference sequence). V was cut by 0 bases and J by 7 bases, with 10 bases left in between. The CDR3 region is CASSLDGVPGYTF. The DNA of the CDR3 is TGTGCCAGCAGCTTGGACGGGGTGCCTGGCTACACCTTC.

The rearrangement uses TRBV27 and TRBJ1-4; no firm D call. V lost 4 bases to trimming and J lost 0 bases, with 15 bases between them. Germline values: CDR1 MNHEY, CDR2 SMNVEV (reference sequence). The CDR3 sequence is 17 residues long. CDR3 DNA: TGTGCCAGCAGTTCCCGGGTTCGCGAGGCAACTAATGAAAAACTGTTTTTT. It translates to CASSSRVREATNEKLFF.

The chain uses TRBV10-3 and TRBJ2-5; D gene ambiguous. The ends were cut back, 3 bases at V and 1 base at J, with 6 bases in the middle. The CDR3 has 13 amino acids. Germline V CDR1 and CDR2: ENHRY, SYGVKD. The CDR3 DNA follows: TGTGCCATCAGTGACGGTGCCCAAGAGACCCAGTACTTC. Protein: CAISDGAQETQYF.

The V and J genes are TRBV6-6 and TRBJ2-3; D is undetermined. CDR3 length equals 14 residues. V lost 2 bases to trimming and J lost 2 bases, with 8 bases between them. Germline V CDR1 and CDR2: MNHNY, SVGAGI (reference sequence). CDR3 sequence reads: CASSYIQVTDTQYF. The CDR3 DNA follows: TGTGCCAGCAGTTACATTCAGGTCACAGATACGCAGTATTTT.

This chain connects TRBV4-1 to TRBJ2-2; 14 nucleotides agree with TRBD2. CDR1 and CDR2 (germline): MGHRA, YSYEKL. The J segment lost 4 bases and the V segment lost 0 bases, leaving 10 bases of the junction unmatched. The CDR3 runs to 20 residues. CDR3 in amino acids: CASSQEPGTSGGSGTGELFF. CDR3 coding DNA: TGCGCCAGCAGCCAAGAACCCGGGACTAGCGGGGGATCGGGCACCGGGGAGCTGTTTTTT.

J is TRBJ1-5 and V is TRBV27; D is possibly TRBD1 (5 bases). Trimming removed 2 bases at V and 5 bases at J, with 16 bases between. CDR3 length equals 16 residues. Germline V gene data show CDR1 as MNHEY and CDR2 as SMNVEV (reference sequence). The CDR3: CASSLRPLEGDQPQHF. The DNA for the CDR3 is TGTGCCAGCAGTTTACGACCTTTAGAAGGGGATCAGCCCCAGCATTTT.

This clone has just one count. CDR3 DNA sequence: TGTGCCAGCAGTGTCGAGCGCTACGAGCAGTACTTC. Its protein product is CASSVERYEQYF. V usage is TRBV2 and J usage is TRBJ2-7; no clear D. V was cut by 4 bases and J by 3 bases, with 7 bases left in between. Germline V gene sequence: CDR1 SNHLY, CDR2 FYNNEI. The CDR3 extends over 12 amino acids.

V usage is TRBV7-6 and J usage is TRBJ2-7; tentative D call: TRBD1 (5 bases). The germline gives CDR1 SGHVS, CDR2 FNYEAQ. The CDR3 is 12 amino acids. V lost 4 bases, J lost 6 bases, and 10 bases lay in between. The CDR3 DNA is TGTGCCAGCAGCTCGACAGACGGCGAGCAGTACTTC. Protein sequence: CASSSTDGEQYF.

The rearrangement links TRBV4-3 to TRBJ1-5, with D maybe TRBD1 (6 bases). This CDR3 spans 17 amino acids. Germline-derived CDR1 and CDR2 are LGHNA and YSLEER. Trimming stripped 5 bases from V and 11 bases from J, with 28 bases between. CDR3 sequence (DNA): TGCGCCAGCAGCGGAAAACCTCCGGGACACAATACACGATCCCAGCATTTT. It codes for CASSGKPPGHNTRSQHF.

The V call is TRBV28, the J call TRBJ1-2; weak D call: TRBD1 (5 bases). Germline CDR1 reads MDHEN; CDR2 reads SYDVKM. There are 12 residues in the CDR3. Trimming removed 2 bases from V and 8 bases from J, with 9 bases in between. CDR3 protein: CASSLQGKGYTF. The CDR3 DNA sequence: TGTGCCAGCAGTTTACAGGGCAAGGGCTACACCTTC.

J is TRBJ2-1 and V is TRBV28, with 8 bases matching TRBD2. V lost 7 bases and J lost 7; bases outside the gene matches: 18. This CDR3 spans 17 amino acids. Germline values: CDR1 MDHEN, CDR2 SYDVKM. CDR3 amino acids: CASNATPGRAFWNEQFF. CDR3 sequence (DNA): TGTGCCAGCAACGCGACCCCCGGGAGGGCCTTTTGGAATGAGCAGTTCTTC.

The chain uses TRBV21-1 and TRBJ2-7; the D segment call TRBD1 is taken from the table without a DNA check. TRBV21-1 is a known pseudogene. CDR3 length equals 15 residues. The CDR3 DNA reads as TGTGCCAGCAGCAAAGCGCTGGCTGTCTCCTACGAGCAGTACTTC. It codes for CASSKALAVSYEQYF.

The chain recombines TRBV4-3 with TRBJ1-2, with D possibly matching TRBD1 (5 bases). The CDR3 consists of 15 residues. Germline V lookup: CDR1 LGHNA, CDR2 YSLEER. The V end was cut by 0 bases, the J end by 4 bases, with 12 bases between. The CDR3 loop is CASSQDRGVGYGYTF. In DNA, the CDR3 is TGCGCCAGCAGCCAAGATAGGGGTGTGGGCTATGGCTACACCTTC.

The V call is TRBV5-1, the J call TRBJ2-7, with 8 bases matching TRBD1. Germline loops: CDR1 SGHRS, CDR2 YFSETQ. CDR3 length: 15 amino acids. V was pared by 2 bases and J by 5 bases, with 9 bases of the junction left unmatched. The CDR3 loop reads CASSLGAGGADEQYF. CDR3 coding DNA: TGCGCCAGCAGCTTAGGTGCAGGGGGCGCCGACGAGCAGTACTTC.

The chain carries TRBV6-1 and TRBJ2-6; TRBD1 aligns across 9 bases. With V trimmed by 3 bases and J by 0 bases, 0 bases remained unmatched. Germline V gives CDR1 MNHNS, CDR2 SASEGT. This CDR3 has 16 residues. The DNA for the CDR3 is TGTGCCAGCAGTGAGGGACAGGGCTCTGGGGCCAACGTCCTGACTTTC. It encodes CASSEGQGSGANVLTF.

J is TRBJ2-1 and V is TRBV5-5; 9 bases match TRBD2. Losses at the gene ends were 2 bases for V and 10 bases for J; bases not matched to a gene: 10. The germline V gene has CDR1 SGHKS and CDR2 YYEKEE (reference sequence). The CDR3 totals 15 residues. CDR3 amino acids: CASSFFTGLAREQFF. CDR3 in DNA: TGTGCCAGCAGCTTCTTTACGGGACTAGCACGAGAGCAGTTCTTC. The full variable domain, in which reference TRBV5-5 and TRBJ2-1 provide the parts outside the CDR3, is DAGVTQSPTHLIKTRGQQVTLRCSPISGHKSVSWYQQVLGQGPQFIFQYYEKEERGRGNFPDRFSARQFPNYSSELNVNALLLGDSALYLCASSFFTGLAREQFFGPGTRLTVL.